The present entry profiles one TCR beta chain with its context. Its cognate antigen is unknown. TCRB transcripts that were expressed got sequenced, as all of the isolated RNA had been reverse transcribed. The table came from immunoSEQ multiplex PCR; TCRdb's copy has only in-frame clones and leaves some out. The repertoire includes tens of thousands of clones, roughly a third of them detected once, and about 0.5% sits in the top ten. V was trimmed by 0 bases and J by 0 bases, leaving 6 bases between them. Germline CDR1 reads MNHEY; CDR2 reads SVGAGI. The CDR3 is 15 residues long. This sample was taken from a study of beta chain features in type 1 diabetes. Study background: Examined across all samples were almost 110 million sorted cells. Points from the study as a whole: PCR might favor shorter templates, but any such skew would affect patients and controls equally. More deletions and fewer insertions at VDJ junctions were seen in type 1 diabetes patients.

One heparinised draw, averaging roughly 110 mL, was taken per donor. The V and J genes are TRBV6-5 and TRBJ1-5; possibly TRBD1 for D (5 bases). The material sequenced was stem cell memory CD4+ T cells from blood. This receptor was identified in a woman younger than 30 in good health. The CDR3 is CASSYSGPSNQPQHF. CDR3 DNA sequence: TGTGCCAGCAGTTACTCGGGGCCTAGCAATCAGCCCCAGCATTTT.